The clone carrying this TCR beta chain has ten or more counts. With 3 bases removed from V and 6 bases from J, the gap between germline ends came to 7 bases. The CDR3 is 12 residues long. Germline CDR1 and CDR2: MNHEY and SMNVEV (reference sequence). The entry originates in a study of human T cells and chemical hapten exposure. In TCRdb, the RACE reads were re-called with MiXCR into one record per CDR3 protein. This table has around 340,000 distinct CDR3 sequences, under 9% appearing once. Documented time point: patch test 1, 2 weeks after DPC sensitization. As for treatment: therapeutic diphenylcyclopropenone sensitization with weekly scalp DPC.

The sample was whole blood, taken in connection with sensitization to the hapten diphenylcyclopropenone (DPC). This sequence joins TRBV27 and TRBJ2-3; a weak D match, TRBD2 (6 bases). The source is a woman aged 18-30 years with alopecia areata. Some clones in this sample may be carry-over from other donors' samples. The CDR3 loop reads CASSFRGDTQYF. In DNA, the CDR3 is TGTGCCAGCAGTTTTCGGGGGGATACGCAGTATTTT.